A selection of T cell receptor beta chains follows, all from one sample in a study of T-cell memory formation after mild COVID-19. TCRdb redid the calling of the 5' RACE reads with MiXCR, one entry per CDR3 protein. The data show approximately 350,000 distinct CDR3 sequences, approximately 27% seen once. Sequencing was carried out using PBMCs or a T cell subset sorted from them (not recorded which). The receptors come from an adult woman who had mild COVID-19 (a few samples of this study predate the infection). Cell type and time point are not known. CDR3s include the opening cysteine and the closing phenylalanine or tryptophan. D genes are given only for firm matches. Not all rows give a size; the values are once, few, many and, for expanded clones, a class.

CDR3nt	CDR3aa	d_gene	abundance	v_gene	j_gene
TGTGCCAGCAGCTTTAGCGGGGGCAGCTCCTACGAGCAGTACTTC	CASSFSGGSSYEQYF	TRBD2	few	TRBV7-9	TRBJ2-7
TGTGCCAGCAGCCAAGGACCCCAGACGGGAAACATTCAGTACTTC	CASSQGPQTGNIQYF	.	.	TRBV14	TRBJ2-4
TGCAGTGCTAGCCGGGGACTAGCGGGGACCTACGAGCAGTACTTC	CSASRGLAGTYEQYF	TRBD2	.	TRBV20-1	TRBJ2-7
TGTGCCAGCGGCCCCGTGAGCTACGAGCAGTACTTC	CASGPVSYEQYF	.	few	TRBV7-9	TRBJ2-7
TGCAGCGTTAAGGGAGCTAGTGAGCAGTTCTTC	CSVKGASEQFF	.	.	TRBV29-1	TRBJ2-1
TGTGCCAGCAGCCAAGGCGCGGTCGGCGGGGGTTGGAAATTCACAGATACGCAGTATTTT	CASSQGAVGGGWKFTDTQYF	TRBD2	.	TRBV3-1	TRBJ2-3
TGTGCCAGCTCGGGAGGGCGTTTGAACACTGAAGCTTTCTTT	CASSGGRLNTEAFF	.	.	TRBV7-6	TRBJ1-1
TGTGCCAGCAGAAATATGAACACTGAAGCTTTCTTT	CASRNMNTEAFF	.	few	TRBV6-5	TRBJ1-1
TGTGCCACCAGCAGAGATCGAGGGACAGGGGGTTTTCAGCCCCAGCATTTT	CATSRDRGTGGFQPQHF	TRBD1	.	TRBV15	TRBJ1-5
TGTGCCAGCAGCTTGACTGCCCGGGGGGGCACAGATACGCAGTATTTT	CASSLTARGGTDTQYF	TRBD2	.	TRBV5-4	TRBJ2-3
TGCAGCGTCCTAGGCCAGGAAGGCGTATCGCAGTACTTC	CSVLGQEGVSQYF	.	few	TRBV29-1	TRBJ2-7
TGCAGTGCGCCTCACCTCAGTGGGACCCGCCTCCACGAGCAGTACTTC	CSAPHLSGTRLHEQYF	.	few	TRBV20-1	TRBJ2-7
TGCGCCAGCAGTCAGGCGGAACGAGAGACCCAGTACTTC	CASSQAERETQYF	.	few	TRBV23-1	TRBJ2-5
TGTGCCAGCAGCCCAGTGAACACCGGGGAGCTGTTTTTT	CASSPVNTGELFF	.	.	TRBV9	TRBJ2-2
TGCGCCAGCAGCAAAGGGGGGGTCGGAACCCAGTACTTC	CASSKGGVGTQYF	.	.	TRBV4-1	TRBJ2-5
TGTGCCAGCAGTCCTTCTAGCGGGTTGTCAGCCGGGGAGCTGTTTTTT	CASSPSSGLSAGELFF	TRBD2	few	TRBV12-3/TRBV12-4	TRBJ2-2
TGTGCCAGCAGCGTCCCTTCCCGGGTAGATACGCAGTATTTT	CASSVPSRVDTQYF	.	.	TRBV11-2	TRBJ2-3
TGCGCCAGCAGCCTGGACCTGGGGGAAAACATTCAGTACTTC	CASSLDLGENIQYF	.	few	TRBV5-1	TRBJ2-4
TGTGCCAGCAGTTTAAGACAGGGAGGTTCCACTGAAGCTTTCTTT	CASSLRQGGSTEAFF	TRBD1	once	TRBV12-3/TRBV12-4	TRBJ1-1
TGCAGTGCTAGAGATAACAGGGGATTCAATCAGCCCCAGCATTTT	CSARDNRGFNQPQHF	TRBD1	many	TRBV20-1	TRBJ1-5
TGTGCCATCAGTGATGGGGACAGCGGCTACACCTTC	CAISDGDSGYTF	TRBD1	.	TRBV10-3	TRBJ1-2
TGTGCCAGCAGCGGACCTTTGGGGGGATACAATGAGCAGTTCTTC	CASSGPLGGYNEQFF	.	.	TRBV9	TRBJ2-1
TGCGCCAGCAGCCTCGCACGGACCGGGGCCAACGTCCTGACTTTC	CASSLARTGANVLTF	.	.	TRBV5-1	TRBJ2-6
TGTGCCAGCATCACGACGGGGGCTGGTAACTATGGCTACACCTTC	CASITTGAGNYGYTF	.	few	TRBV5-6	TRBJ1-2
TGCAGTGCTAGAGATCTCAGACTAGCGGGAGGGCCGGGTGAGCAGTACTTC	CSARDLRLAGGPGEQYF	TRBD2	few	TRBV20-1	TRBJ2-7
TGTGCCAGCAGCGTAGTTGGACTAGCGGGGGGTTCCCCGACAGATACGCAGTATTTT	CASSVVGLAGGSPTDTQYF	TRBD2	.	TRBV9	TRBJ2-3
TGCGCCAGCAGCCAGCCCGGGACAGACTATGGCTACACCTTC	CASSQPGTDYGYTF	TRBD1	few	TRBV4-1	TRBJ1-2
TGTGCCACCAGCAGAGATCGACAGGGGATGAACTTAGGGACCTTC	CATSRDRQGMNLGTF	TRBD1	.	TRBV15	TRBJ1-2
TGCAGCGTTGAGGCGGGAGAGACACACAGAGGGCAGTTCTTC	CSVEAGETHRGQFF	TRBD2	few	TRBV29-1	TRBJ2-1
TGCGCCAGCAGCCAAGGGATTGAGAACACTGAAGCTTTCTTT	CASSQGIENTEAFF	.	.	TRBV4-3	TRBJ1-1
TGTGCCAGCAGGTCGGACAGGGACACTCAGCCCCAGCATTTT	CASRSDRDTQPQHF	TRBD1	.	TRBV12-3/TRBV12-4	TRBJ1-5
TGTGCCAGCAGCTTCTTCGTAAGTGGCACAGATACGCAGTATTTT	CASSFFVSGTDTQYF	.	.	TRBV5-5	TRBJ2-3
TGTGCCAGCAGCACCCGACCGGACAGGGGCGAAGTCACCATATATTTT	CASSTRPDRGEVTIYF	.	once	TRBV21-1	TRBJ1-3
TGTGCCAGCAGTACGCACGGCATTCAGTACTTC	CASSTHGIQYF	.	.	TRBV11-1	TRBJ2-4
TGCGCCAGCAGCCAAGCGTACGGGGGGGCTGCCAAAAACATTCAGTACTTC	CASSQAYGGAAKNIQYF	TRBD2	.	TRBV4-1	TRBJ2-4
TGTGCCAGCAGCTTAGGCCCTAGCGGGAGTCTCACAGATACGCAGTATTTT	CASSLGPSGSLTDTQYF	TRBD2	few	TRBV7-2	TRBJ2-3
TGTGCCAGCAGTTTACCGGGTGGGAACACTGAAGCTTTCTTT	CASSLPGGNTEAFF	.	few	TRBV27	TRBJ1-1
TGTGCCAGCAGCCCTGATGAGGGGGGGTACTACGAGCAGTACTTC	CASSPDEGGYYEQYF	.	few	TRBV9	TRBJ2-7
TGTGCCAGCAACCCGGGACTAGCGGGAGTCGGGGAGCTGTTTTTT	CASNPGLAGVGELFF	TRBD2	.	TRBV5-5	TRBJ2-2
TGTGCCAGCAGTTTATCGGGGAGTGACTATGGCTACACCTTC	CASSLSGSDYGYTF	.	.	TRBV27	TRBJ1-2
TGTGCCATCAGCGCTGGAGGGGCACTGGAGGCGGGGGCAGATACGCAGTATTTT	CAISAGGALEAGADTQYF	TRBD2	.	TRBV10-3	TRBJ2-3
TGTGCCAGCAGCTCCACCGGGACAGGGTACAATGAGCAGTTCTTC	CASSSTGTGYNEQFF	TRBD1	.	TRBV7-3	TRBJ2-1
TGCGCCAGCAGCTTGGCAGGGATGGACGGGGAGCTGTTTTTT	CASSLAGMDGELFF	.	few	TRBV5-1	TRBJ2-2
TGTGCCAGCAGCTTACCGGGACAGGGCTACGAGCAGTACTTC	CASSLPGQGYEQYF	TRBD1	many	TRBV7-9	TRBJ2-7
TGTGCCAGCAGTGAGATACACCTTAACACTGAAGCTTTCTTT	CASSEIHLNTEAFF	.	.	TRBV6-1	TRBJ1-1
TGTGCCAGCCGAAAAGCGGGGTCCACAGATACGCAGTATTTT	CASRKAGSTDTQYF	TRBD2	.	TRBV7-9	TRBJ2-3
TGCGCCAGCAGTGTGGACGGAGCCAAAAACATTCAGTACTTC	CASSVDGAKNIQYF	.	few	TRBV10-1	TRBJ2-4
TGTGCCAGCAGCTTAGTAGCGGGACTACCTAATAACAATGAGCAGTTCTTC	CASSLVAGLPNNNEQFF	TRBD2	many	TRBV7-9	TRBJ2-1
TGTGCCAGCAGCTTCCGGTCGGCCGGGATCTACGAGCAGTACTTC	CASSFRSAGIYEQYF	.	.	TRBV7-9	TRBJ2-7
TGCGCCAGCAGCTTGGGAGACAGGGGGCTAGGTGAGCAGTTCTTC	CASSLGDRGLGEQFF	TRBD1	.	TRBV5-1	TRBJ2-1
TGTGCCAGCAGCTTAGCTGGGAGGGCCGGTGAGACCCAGTACTTC	CASSLAGRAGETQYF	TRBD2	.	TRBV7-9	TRBJ2-5
TGTGCCATCAGTGAGTCGGCTAGCGGCTATTTCTTC	CAISESASGYFF	TRBD2	.	TRBV10-3	TRBJ2-1
TGCAGTGCCCGAGACGTCTATGGCTACACCTTC	CSARDVYGYTF	.	.	TRBV20-1	TRBJ1-2
TGCAGTGCATCCTCCGGATCCGGAGGAGAGCAGTTCTTC	CSASSGSGGEQFF	.	.	TRBV20-1	TRBJ2-1
TGTGCCAGCAGCTTAAGAGGGGAAAAACTGTTTTTT	CASSLRGEKLFF	.	.	TRBV7-9	TRBJ1-4
TGCGCCAGCGGAAAAACAGGGACCTTCTCCTACGAGCAGTACTTC	CASGKTGTFSYEQYF	.	.	TRBV5-1	TRBJ2-7
TGTGCCAGCAGGAGGGTGGTAGCGGCTAATGAGCAGTTCTTC	CASRRVVAANEQFF	.	few	TRBV6-2/TRBV6-3	TRBJ2-1